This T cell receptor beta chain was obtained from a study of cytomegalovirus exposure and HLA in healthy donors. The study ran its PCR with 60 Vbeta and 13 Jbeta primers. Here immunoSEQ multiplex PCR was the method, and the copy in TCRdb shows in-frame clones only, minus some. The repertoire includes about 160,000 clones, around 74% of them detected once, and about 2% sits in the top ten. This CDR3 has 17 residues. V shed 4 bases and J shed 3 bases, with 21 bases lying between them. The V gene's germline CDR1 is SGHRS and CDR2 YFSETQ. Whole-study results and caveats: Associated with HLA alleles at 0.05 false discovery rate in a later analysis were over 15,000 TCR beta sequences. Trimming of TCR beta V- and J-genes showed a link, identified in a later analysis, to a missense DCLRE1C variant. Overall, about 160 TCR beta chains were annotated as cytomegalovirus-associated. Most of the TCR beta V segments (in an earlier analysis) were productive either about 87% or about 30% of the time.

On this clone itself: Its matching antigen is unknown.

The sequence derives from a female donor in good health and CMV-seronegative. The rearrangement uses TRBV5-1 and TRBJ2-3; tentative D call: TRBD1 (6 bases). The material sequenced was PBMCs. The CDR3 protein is CASSAQLTGTITDTQYF. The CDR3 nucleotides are TGCGCCAGCAGCGCTCAATTAACAGGGACGATTACAGATACGCAGTATTTT. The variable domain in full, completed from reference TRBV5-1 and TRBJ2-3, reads KAGVTQTPRYLIKTRGQQVTLSCSPISGHRSVSWYQQTPGQGLQFLFEYFSETQRNKGNFPGRFSGRQFSNSRSEMNVSTLELGDSALYLCASSAQLTGTITDTQYFGPGTRLTVL.